This TCR beta chain was recovered during a study of blood T cell repertoires in COVID-19. The protocol was immunoSEQ multiplex PCR, while the TCRdb copy is restricted to in-frame clones and leaves out a portion. The table shows roughly 230,000 clones, with about 90% occurring only once. This clone was seen once. Germline loops: CDR1 SEHNR, CDR2 FQNEAQ (reference sequence). CDR3 size: 12 residues. The sequenced sample was peripheral blood. This clonotype was sampled from an older woman with COVID-19, enrolled during active disease. The V gene is TRBV7-9, the J gene TRBJ1-2; 7 bases agree with TRBD1. This chain's CDR3 is CATGLSNYGYTF. CDR3 in DNA: TGTGCGACAGGGCTCTCTAACTATGGCTACACCTTC.